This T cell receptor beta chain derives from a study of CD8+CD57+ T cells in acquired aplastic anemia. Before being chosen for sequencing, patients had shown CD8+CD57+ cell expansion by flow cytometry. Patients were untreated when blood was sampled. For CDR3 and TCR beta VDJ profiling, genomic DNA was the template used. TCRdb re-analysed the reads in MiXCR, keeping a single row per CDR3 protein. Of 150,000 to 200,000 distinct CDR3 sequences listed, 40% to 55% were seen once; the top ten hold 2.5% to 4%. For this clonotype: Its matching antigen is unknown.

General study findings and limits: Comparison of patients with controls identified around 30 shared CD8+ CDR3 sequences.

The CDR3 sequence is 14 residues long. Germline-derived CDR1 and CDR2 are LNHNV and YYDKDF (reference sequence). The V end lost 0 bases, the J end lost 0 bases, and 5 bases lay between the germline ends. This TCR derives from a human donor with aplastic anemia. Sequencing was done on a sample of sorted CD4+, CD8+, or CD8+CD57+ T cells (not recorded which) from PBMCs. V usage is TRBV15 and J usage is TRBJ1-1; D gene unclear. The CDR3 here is CATSRDWVNTEAFF. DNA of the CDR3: TGTGCCACCAGCAGAGATTGGGTGAACACTGAAGCTTTCTTT. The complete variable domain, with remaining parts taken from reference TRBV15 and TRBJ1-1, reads DAMVIQNPRYQVTQFGKPVTLSCSQTLNHNVMYWYQQKSSQAPKLLFHYYDKDFNNEADTPDNFQSRRPNTSFCFLDIRSPGLGDTAMYLCATSRDWVNTEAFFGQGTRLTVV.